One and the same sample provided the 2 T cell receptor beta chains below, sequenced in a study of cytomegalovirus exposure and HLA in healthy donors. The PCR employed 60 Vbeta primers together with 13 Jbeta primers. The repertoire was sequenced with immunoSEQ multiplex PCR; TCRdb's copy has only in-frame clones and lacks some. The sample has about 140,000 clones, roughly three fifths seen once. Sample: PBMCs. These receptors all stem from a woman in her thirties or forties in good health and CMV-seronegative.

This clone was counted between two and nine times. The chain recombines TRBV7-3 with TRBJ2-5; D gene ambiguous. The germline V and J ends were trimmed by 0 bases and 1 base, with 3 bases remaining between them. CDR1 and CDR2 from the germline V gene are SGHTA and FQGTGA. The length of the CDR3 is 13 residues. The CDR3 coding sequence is TGTGCCAGCAGCTTAACTCGCCAAGAGACCCAGTACTTC. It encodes CASSLTRQETQYF. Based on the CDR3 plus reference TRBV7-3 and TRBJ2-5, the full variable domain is GAGVSQTPSNKVTEKGKYVELRCDPISGHTALYWYRQSLGQGPEFLIYFQGTGAADDSGLPNDRFFAVRPEGSVSTLKIQRTERGDSAVYLCASSLTRQETQYFGPGTRLLVL.

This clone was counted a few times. The CDR3 spells CASSARDTGNTIYF. CDR3 nucleotides: TGTGCCAGCAGCGCCCGGGACACTGGAAACACCATATATTTT. The chain combines TRBV5-4 with TRBJ1-3; a weak D match, TRBD1 (6 bases). Trimming removed 4 bases from V and 2 bases from J, with 10 bases in between. Germline lookup yields CDR1 SGHNT and CDR2 YYREEE (reference sequence). This CDR3 contains 14 residues.